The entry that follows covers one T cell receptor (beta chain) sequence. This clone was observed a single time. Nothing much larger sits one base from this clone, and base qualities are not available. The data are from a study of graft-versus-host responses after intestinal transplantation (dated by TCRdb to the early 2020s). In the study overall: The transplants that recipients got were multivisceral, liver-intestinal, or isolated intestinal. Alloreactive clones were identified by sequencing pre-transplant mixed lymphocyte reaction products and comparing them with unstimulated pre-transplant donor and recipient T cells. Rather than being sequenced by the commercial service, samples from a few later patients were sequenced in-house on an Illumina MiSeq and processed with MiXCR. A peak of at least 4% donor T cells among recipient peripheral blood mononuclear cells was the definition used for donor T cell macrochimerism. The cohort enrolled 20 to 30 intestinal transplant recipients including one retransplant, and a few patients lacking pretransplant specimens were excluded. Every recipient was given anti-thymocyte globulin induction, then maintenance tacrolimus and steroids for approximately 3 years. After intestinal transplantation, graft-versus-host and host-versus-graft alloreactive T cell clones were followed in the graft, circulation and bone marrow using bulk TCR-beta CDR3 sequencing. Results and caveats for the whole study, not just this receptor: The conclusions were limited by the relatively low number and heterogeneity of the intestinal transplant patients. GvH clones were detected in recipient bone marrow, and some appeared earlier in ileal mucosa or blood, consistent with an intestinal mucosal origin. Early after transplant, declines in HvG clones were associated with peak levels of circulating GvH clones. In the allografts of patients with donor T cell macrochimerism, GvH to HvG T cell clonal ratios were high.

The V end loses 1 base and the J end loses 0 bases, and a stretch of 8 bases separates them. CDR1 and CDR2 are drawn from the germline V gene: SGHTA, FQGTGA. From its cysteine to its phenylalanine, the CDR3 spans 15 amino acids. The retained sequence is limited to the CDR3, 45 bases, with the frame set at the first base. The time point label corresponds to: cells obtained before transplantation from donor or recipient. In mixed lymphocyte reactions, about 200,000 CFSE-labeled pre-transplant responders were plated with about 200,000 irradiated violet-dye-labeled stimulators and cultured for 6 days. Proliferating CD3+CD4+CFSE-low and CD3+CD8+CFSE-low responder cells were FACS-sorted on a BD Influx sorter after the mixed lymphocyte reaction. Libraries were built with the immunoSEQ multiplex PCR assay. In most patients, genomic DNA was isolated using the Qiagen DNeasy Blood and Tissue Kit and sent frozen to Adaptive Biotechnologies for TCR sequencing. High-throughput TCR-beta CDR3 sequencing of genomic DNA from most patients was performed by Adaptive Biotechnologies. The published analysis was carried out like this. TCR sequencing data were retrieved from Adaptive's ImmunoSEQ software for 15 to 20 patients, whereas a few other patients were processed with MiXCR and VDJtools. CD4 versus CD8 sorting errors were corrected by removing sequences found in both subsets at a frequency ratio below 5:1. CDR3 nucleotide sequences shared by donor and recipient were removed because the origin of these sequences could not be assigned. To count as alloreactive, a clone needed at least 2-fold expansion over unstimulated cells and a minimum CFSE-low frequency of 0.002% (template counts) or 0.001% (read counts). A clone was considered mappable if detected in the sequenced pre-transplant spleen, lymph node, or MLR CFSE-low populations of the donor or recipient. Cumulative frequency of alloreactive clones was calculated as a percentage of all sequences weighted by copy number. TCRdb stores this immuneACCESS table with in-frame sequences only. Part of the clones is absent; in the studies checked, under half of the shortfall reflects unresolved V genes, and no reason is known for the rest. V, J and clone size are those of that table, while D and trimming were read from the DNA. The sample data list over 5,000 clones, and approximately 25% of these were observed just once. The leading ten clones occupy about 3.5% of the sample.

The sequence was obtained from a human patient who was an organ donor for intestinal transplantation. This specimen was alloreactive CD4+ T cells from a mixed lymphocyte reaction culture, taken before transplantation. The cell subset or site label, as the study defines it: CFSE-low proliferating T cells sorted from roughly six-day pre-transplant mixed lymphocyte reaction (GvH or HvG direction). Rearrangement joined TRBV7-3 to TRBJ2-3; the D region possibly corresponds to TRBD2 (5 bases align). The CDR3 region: CASSLSRTSTDTQYF. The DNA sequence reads TGTGCCAGCAGCTTAAGTCGGACTAGCACAGATACGCAGTATTTT.